Listed below are T cell receptor beta chains from one sample, sequenced in a study of OX40 agonist ivuxolimab in advanced cancers. Produced via immunoSEQ multiplex PCR; TCRdb's table is partial and in-frame only. The sample includes about 89,000 clones, around 83% seen only once; the top ten take 6.5%. The input for sequencing was CD4+ or CD8+ T cells sorted from blood, taken in a trial of the OX40 agonist ivuxolimab. The source is an adult with an advanced solid tumor such as melanoma, head and neck, liver or kidney cancer. The CDR3 runs from the conserved cysteine through the conserved F or W. The order of the fields is D gene, clone size, J gene, V gene, CDR3 DNA, CDR3 protein. The D gene is left open where the match is weak. Rows give clone size only sometimes, using once, few, many, or a class for an expanded clone.

-,many,TRBJ2-7,TRBV7-9,TGTGCCAGCAACCAAGGGGCGGGGCAGTACTTC,CASNQGAGQYF
TRBD1,-,TRBJ1-2,TRBV7-2,TGTGCCAGCAGCTTAGGGACAGGAGATGGCTACACCTTC,CASSLGTGDGYTF
TRBD2,-,TRBJ2-3,TRBV6-6,TGTGCCAGTTCGGGAGGGCGGAGTACAGATACGCAGTATTTT,CASSGGRSTDTQYF
-,-,TRBJ1-4,TRBV11-2,TGTGCCAGCAGCTTCACAACTAATGAAAAACTGTTTTTT,CASSFTTNEKLFF
TRBD2,-,TRBJ2-5,TRBV29-1,TGCAGCGCTTGGACTAGCCAAGAGACCCAGTACTTC,CSAWTSQETQYF
-,-,TRBJ2-6,TRBV7-9,TGTGCCAGCAGCTTATTGGCAGGGCTCTCTGGGGCCAACGTCCTGACTTTC,CASSLLAGLSGANVLTF
-,once,TRBJ1-5,TRBV6-5,TGTGCCAGCAGAACAGCTCCCAATCAGCCCCAGCATTTT,CASRTAPNQPQHF
TRBD2,-,TRBJ2-7,TRBV7-2,TGTGCCAGCAGCACTGAGGCGGGAGTGTACTACGAGCAGTACTTC,CASSTEAGVYYEQYF
-,-,TRBJ1-5,TRBV30,TGTGCCTTGTTCACAGGGAATAGCAATCAGCCCCAGCATTTT,CALFTGNSNQPQHF
TRBD1,-,TRBJ1-4,TRBV11-2,TGTGCCAGCAGCTTTGGACAGGGTGAAAAACTGTTTTTT,CASSFGQGEKLFF
TRBD1,-,TRBJ1-1,TRBV29-1,TGCAGCGTTGCCGGACAGGTTTTCGCTGAAGCTTTCTTT,CSVAGQVFAEAFF
-,-,TRBJ1-6,TRBV11-3,TGTGCCAGCAGCCTCCGTCCAGGCTCCGGGAATTCACCCCTCCACTTT,CASSLRPGSGNSPLHF
TRBD1,-,TRBJ2-2,TRBV19,TGTGCCAGCTCCTGGGGAGACAGGGGCGCCGGGGAGCTGTTTTTT,CASSWGDRGAGELFF
TRBD1,-,TRBJ1-1,TRBV7-7,TGTGCTAGCAGCTTATCAGGGGGCGCGGTGGACACTGAAGCTTTCTTT,CASSLSGGAVDTEAFF
-,-,TRBJ2-7,TRBV5-1,TGCGCCAGCAGCTTGGCGACAGACTCCTACGAGCAGTACTTC,CASSLATDSYEQYF
TRBD1,-,TRBJ2-1,TRBV27,TGTGCCAGCAGTTCGGGACAGGGCAATGAGCAGTTCTTC,CASSSGQGNEQFF
-,once,TRBJ1-5,TRBV19,TGTGCCAGCAAAGGACGGATCAATCAGCCCCAGCATTTT,CASKGRINQPQHF
TRBD1,-,TRBJ1-4,TRBV30,TGTGCCTGGAACAAAGGGGGCGGTGAAAAACTGTTTTTT,CAWNKGGGEKLFF
-,-,TRBJ1-2,TRBV9,TGTGCCAGCAGCGACCCTTCCTCGACAGCTAACTATGGCTACACCTTC,CASSDPSSTANYGYTF
-,once,TRBJ1-3,TRBV13,TGTGCCAGCAAAAATGGGGGGGCAGGAAACACCATATATTTT,CASKNGGAGNTIYF
-,-,TRBJ1-5,TRBV21-1,TGTGCCAGCAGCAACGGGACAGGGGGAGGCAATCAGCCCCAGCATTTT,CASSNGTGGGNQPQHF
-,once,TRBJ1-2,TRBV30,TGTGCCTGGAGTGGGGGCTTCTCCGGGGATGGCTACACCTTC,CAWSGGFSGDGYTF
-,-,TRBJ2-3,TRBV7-2,TGTGCCAGCAGCTTTTACACAGATACGCAGTATTTT,CASSFYTDTQYF
-,-,TRBJ1-5,TRBV28,TGTGCCAGCAGTTTTTGGGGCAGGCAGCAGCCCCAGCATTTT,CASSFWGRQQPQHF
TRBD1,once,TRBJ2-7,TRBV5-6,TGTGCCAGCAGCCGTGACAGGGGATACTACGAGCAGTACTTC,CASSRDRGYYEQYF
-,-,TRBJ1-1,TRBV9,TGTGCCAGCAGCGTAGGGGGTAGAGGGACTGAAGCTTTCTTT,CASSVGGRGTEAFF
-,-,TRBJ2-5,TRBV7-9,TGTGCCAGCAGCCTTAACCGGGGTAACGCTTACCAAGAGACCCAGTACTTC,CASSLNRGNAYQETQYF
-,-,TRBJ1-5,TRBV6-5,TGTGCCAGCAGTTACTCGATATGGGATTCGAATCAGCCCCAGCATTTT,CASSYSIWDSNQPQHF